The 3 T cell receptor beta chains below come from one sample, sequenced in a study of T-cell reconstitution after alpha-beta-depleted transplantation in children. The TCRbeta library was prepared with unique molecular identifiers. TCRdb passed the PCR reads through MiXCR, listing each CDR3 protein once. The sample lists about 830,000 distinct CDR3 sequences, about 16% occurring once. Sequenced material: PBMCs, mostly from graft donor cells, taken 360 days after TCRalphabeta/CD19-depleted stem cell transplant. The receptor source for this set is a male patient younger than 18 who had a stem cell transplant for acute lymphoblastic leukemia, so the T cells may come from the graft donor.

The table lists this clonotype with a few counts. This chain uses TRBV6-5 with TRBJ2-3; possibly TRBD1 or TRBD2 for D (5 bases each). V dropped 0 bases and J dropped 3 bases, with 10 bases sitting between them. This CDR3 contains 15 residues. Germline V CDR1 and CDR2: MNHEY, SVGAGI. CDR3 nucleotide sequence: TGTGCCAGCAGTTACTCGGGGGAAGTGACAGATACGCAGTATTTT. It is translated as CASSYSGEVTDTQYF.

This clonotype occurred a few times. The chain couples TRBV5-5 to TRBJ2-1; TRBD2 aligns across 9 bases. Germline-derived CDR1 and CDR2 are SGHKS and YYEKEE (reference sequence). J lost 0 bases, V lost 3 bases, and 7 bases had no gene match. This CDR3 is built from 17 residues. CDR3 sequence (DNA): TGTGCCAGCAGCTACTTAGCGGGAGAGGTCTCCTACAATGAGCAGTTCTTC. Amino acid sequence: CASSYLAGEVSYNEQFF.

The chain employs TRBV7-9 and TRBJ2-7, with D possibly TRBD2 on 6 matching bases. V shed 5 bases and J shed 4 bases, with 18 bases lying between them. The CDR3 is 15 residues long. From germline, CDR1 is SEHNR and CDR2 FQNEAQ (reference sequence). In DNA, the CDR3 is TGTGCCAGCAGCCGCCAGAAGGAGGGAAGGTACGAGCAGTACTTC. Its translation is CASSRQKEGRYEQYF.